This is a list of T cell receptor beta chains from one sample in a study of T cells in Graves' hyperthyroidism and ophthalmopathy. TCRdb itself ran the multiplex PCR reads through MiXCR, one entry per CDR3 protein. The sample shows about 610,000 distinct CDR3 sequences, approximately 14% of them seen only once. Sequenced sample: blood. The receptors were sampled from a woman aged 40 to 50 with Graves' ophthalmopathy. Both conserved end residues are part of each CDR3. Fields, in order: CDR3 length, V gene, J gene, clone size, CDR3 protein. The size of a clone is reported for some rows only, either as once, few or many, or as a class for expanded clones.

>15|TRBV29-1|TRBJ2-5|many
CSVEDRGQLQETQYF
>16|TRBV6-5|TRBJ1-1|many
CASSYGGTGLLVRAFF
>13|TRBV7-9|TRBJ1-2|many
CASSSADNYGYTF
>15|TRBV20-1|TRBJ2-5|-
CSASDGGRATETQYF
>15|TRBV9|TRBJ1-3|many
CASSVDGGGGNTIYF
>14|TRBV7-2|TRBJ1-5|-
CASSLGERTGPQHF
>16|TRBV28|TRBJ1-2|many
CASSLSQTSLNYGYTF
>16|TRBV13|TRBJ1-1|-
CASSPLGGEGLTEAFF
>16|TRBV11-2|TRBJ2-2|few
CASSLKGGLNTGELFF
>11|TRBV28|TRBJ1-1|many
CASSLTGTAFF
>14|TRBV20-1|TRBJ2-7|many
CSARGPGRSYEQYF
>16|TRBV6-5|TRBJ1-2|many
CASSSTGTGDNYGYTF
>12|TRBV29-1|TRBJ2-7|many
CSCREGVDEQYF
>13|TRBV19|TRBJ2-4|many
CASLAGEVDIQYF
>15|TRBV12-3/TRBV12-4|TRBJ2-1|-
CASSLGQAPHNKQFF
>14|TRBV29-1|TRBJ1-2|many
CSVEIGQGRGGYTF
>13|TRBV30|TRBJ2-4|-
CAWSGVGGNIQYF
>11|TRBV5-5|TRBJ2-7|few
CASSFGANQYF
>11|TRBV6-1|TRBJ2-7|many
CASRFQGEQYF